This entry is about one T cell receptor beta chain. These data come from a study of T cell responses to AZD1222 COVID-19 vaccine. Clones were read by immunoSEQ multiplex PCR, and TCRdb kept only the in-frame ones, dropping some. The table has 85,000 to 90,000 clones, roughly 89% seen once; the top ten hold around 5%. This CDR3 is 13 amino acids long. CDR1 and CDR2 (germline): KGHSH, LQKENI. Trimming cost V 4 bases and J 7 bases; bases outside gene matches: 4. The chain recombines TRBV18 with TRBJ2-1, with 7 bases fitting TRBD1. Sequenced here: peripheral blood, sampled 28 days after the second AZD1222 dose. The clonotype comes from an adult who received the AZD1222 COVID-19 vaccine. The CDR3 DNA reads TGTGCCAGCTCACTTCGGACAGGAAATGAGCAGTTCTTC. It codes for CASSLRTGNEQFF.